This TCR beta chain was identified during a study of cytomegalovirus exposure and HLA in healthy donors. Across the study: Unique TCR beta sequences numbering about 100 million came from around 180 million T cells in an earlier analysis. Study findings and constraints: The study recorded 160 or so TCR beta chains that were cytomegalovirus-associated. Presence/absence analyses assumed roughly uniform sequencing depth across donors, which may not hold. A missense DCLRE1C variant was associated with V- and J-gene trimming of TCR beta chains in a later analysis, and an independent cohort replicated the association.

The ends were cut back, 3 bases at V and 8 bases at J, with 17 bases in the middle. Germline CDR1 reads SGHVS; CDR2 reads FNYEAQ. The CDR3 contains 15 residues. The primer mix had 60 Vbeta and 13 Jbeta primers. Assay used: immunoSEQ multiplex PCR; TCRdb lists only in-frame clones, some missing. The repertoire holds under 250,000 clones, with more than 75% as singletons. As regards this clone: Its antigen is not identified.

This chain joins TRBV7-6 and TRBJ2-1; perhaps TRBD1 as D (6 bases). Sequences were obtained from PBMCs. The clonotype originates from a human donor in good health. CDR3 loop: CASSFFLQAGDEQFF. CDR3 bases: TGTGCCAGCAGCTTCTTCCTACAGGCAGGGGATGAGCAGTTCTTC. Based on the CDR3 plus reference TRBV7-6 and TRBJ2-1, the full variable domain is GAGVSQSPRYKVTKRGQDVALRCDPISGHVSLYWYRQALGQGPEFLTYFNYEAQQDKSGLPNDRFSAERPEGSISTLTIQRTEQRDSAMYRCASSFFLQAGDEQFFGPGTRLTVL.